Each of the 21 T cell receptor beta chains below was sequenced from the same sample in a study of CD8 T cells in Susac syndrome. It was with random hexamers that roughly 0.5 to 1 ug RNA was reverse transcribed. One entry per CDR3 protein results from TCRdb running MiXCR on the immunoSEQ multiplex PCR reads. This table has about 300,000 distinct CDR3 sequences, approximately 90% appearing once. The sequencing input was CD8+ T cells from PBMCs. These TCRs come from a human donor with multiple sclerosis.

The CDR3 here is CASRPDSLNEKLFF. The CDR3 nucleotides are TGTGCCAGCAGACCGGACAGTCTAAATGAAAAACTGTTTTTT. This chain connects TRBV7-9 to TRBJ1-4; perhaps TRBD1 as D (6 bases). The CDR3 has 14 residues. Germline V gene sequence: CDR1 SEHNR, CDR2 FQNEAQ (reference sequence). The V and J ends lost 6 bases and 5 bases respectively, with 13 bases between them.

The rearrangement uses TRBV23-1 and TRBJ1-6; D not resolved. TRBV23-1 is assigned to the ORF class and has an uncertain function. The length of the CDR3 is 16 residues. V was pared by 6 bases and J by 8 bases, with 20 bases between. CDR3 DNA: TGCGCCAGCAGCCCTTGGAGGCTAAAAGTCGATTCACCCCTCCACTTT. It yields the protein CASSPWRLKVDSPLHF.

This clonotype was counted a few times. The V gene is TRBV4-3, the J gene TRBJ1-5; D remains ambiguous. V was clipped by 0 bases and J by 5 bases, with 14 bases between them. From germline, CDR1 is LGHNA and CDR2 YSLEER. CDR3 length: 16 residues. The CDR3 here is CASSQDSTTEHQPQHF. The CDR3 coding sequence is TGCGCCAGCAGCCAAGATTCTACGACGGAGCATCAGCCCCAGCATTTT.

The CDR3 region is CSARDERKPGSPLHF. The CDR3 nucleotides are TGCAGTGCTAGAGATGAAAGGAAACCTGGATCACCCCTCCACTTT. V usage is TRBV20-1 and J usage is TRBJ1-6; D unclear. V lost 0 bases and J lost 10, with 16 bases in between. The CDR3 consists of 15 residues. CDR1 DFQATT and CDR2 SNEGSKA come from the germline V gene (reference sequence).

This clonotype appeared a single time. This sequence joins TRBV9 and TRBJ2-7; TRBD1 might be the D (6 bases). The germline V and J ends were trimmed by 0 bases and 6 bases, with 16 bases remaining between them. CDR1 is SGDLS and CDR2 is YYNGEE in the germline V gene. This CDR3 has 15 residues. This chain's CDR3 is CASSVEVGASVEQYF. DNA of the CDR3: TGTGCCAGCAGCGTAGAGGTGGGGGCGTCTGTCGAGCAGTACTTC.

This chain joins TRBV11-2 and TRBJ2-5; 8 bases line up with TRBD1. This CDR3 has 15 amino acids. With 2 bases clipped from V and 4 bases from J, the junction kept 6 bases outside the gene matches. CDR1 is SGHAT and CDR2 is FQNNGV in the germline V gene. The CDR3 DNA is TGTGCCAGCAGCTTAAGGACAGGGTGGGGAGAGACCCAGTACTTC. This codes for CASSLRTGWGETQYF.

The chain employs TRBV5-1 and TRBJ2-5; no firm D call. Per the germline V gene, CDR1 is SGHRS and CDR2 is YFSETQ. The V end lost 4 bases, the J end lost 1 base, and 11 bases lay between the germline ends. The CDR3 length is 14 residues. Here the CDR3 reads CASSPSHSQETQYF. Here the CDR3 DNA reads TGCGCCAGCAGCCCTTCGCACAGCCAAGAGACCCAGTACTTC. Full variable domain (remainder filled in from reference TRBV5-1 and TRBJ2-5): KAGVTQTPRYLIKTRGQQVTLSCSPISGHRSVSWYQQTPGQGLQFLFEYFSETQRNKGNFPGRFSGRQFSNSRSEMNVSTLELGDSALYLCASSPSHSQETQYFGPGTRLLVL.

This rearrangement joins TRBV28 to TRBJ2-7; D is uncertain. The V gene's germline CDR1 is MDHEN and CDR2 SYDVKM. Between the trimmed V and J ends, which lost 7 bases and 4 bases, there was a span of 11 bases. The CDR3 runs 12 residues. CDR3 sequence reads: CASTTAAYEQYF. CDR3 nucleotides: TGTGCCAGCACCACTGCGGCTTACGAGCAGTACTTC.

The J gene is TRBJ2-5, the V gene TRBV29-1; 8 bases match TRBD1. J lost 4 bases, V lost 3 bases, and 13 bases had no gene match. CDR3 size: 16 residues. Germline loops: CDR1 SQVTM, CDR2 ANQGSEA. CDR3 amino acids: CSVDGLRGLGLETQYF. The CDR3 nucleotides read TGCAGCGTTGATGGTCTCAGGGGGCTTGGATTAGAGACCCAGTACTTC. The variable domain in full, completed from reference TRBV29-1 and TRBJ2-5, reads SAVISQKPSRDICQRGTSLTIQCQVDSQVTMMFWYRQQPGQSLTLIATANQGSEATYESGFVIDKFPISRPNLTFSTLTVSNMSPEDSSIYLCSVDGLRGLGLETQYFGPGTRLLVL.

CDR3 bases: TGTGCCAGCAGCGTATTTGGCGGGAGAGGGGACGAGCAGTACTTC. Its translation: CASSVFGGRGDEQYF. The chain recombines TRBV9 with TRBJ2-7; 7 nucleotides align to TRBD2. From germline, CDR1 is SGDLS and CDR2 YYNGEE. V gave up 1 base and J gave up 5 bases; unmatched junction bases: 9. There are 15 residues in the CDR3.

The chain is built from TRBV6-5 and TRBJ2-5, with D unclear. Trimming took 5 bases from V and 9 from J, leaving 19 bases between them. Germline loops: CDR1 MNHEY, CDR2 SVGAGI. This CDR3 region has 14 residues. The CDR3 sequence: CASSTNDGARAQYF. CDR3 bases: TGTGCCAGCAGTACCAATGACGGCGCAAGGGCCCAGTACTTC.

This clonotype has a handful of counts. V and J are TRBV29-1 and TRBJ1-2; perhaps TRBD1 as D (6 bases). Looked up from germline, CDR1 is SQVTM and CDR2 is ANQGSEA. The CDR3 has 15 residues. Deletions cut 3 bases from V and 4 bases from J, with 18 bases between. CDR3 sequence reads: CSVDWVTGTVYGYTF. The CDR3 region has the DNA TGCAGCGTTGATTGGGTTACAGGGACCGTCTATGGCTACACCTTC.

The chain employs TRBV20-1 and TRBJ2-3, with TRBD2 identical over 14 bases. Losses at the gene ends were 4 bases for V and 0 bases for J; bases not matched to a gene: 9. This CDR3 has 18 amino acids. Germline loops: CDR1 DFQATT, CDR2 SNEGSKA (reference sequence). The CDR3 spells CSAMGLAGARPSTDTQYF. CDR3 bases: TGCAGTGCTATGGGACTAGCGGGAGCTAGACCTAGCACAGATACGCAGTATTTT.

The rearrangement links TRBV30 to TRBJ1-2; no clear D gene. The V gene's germline CDR1 is GTSNPN and CDR2 SVGIG (reference sequence). The CDR3 is 11 amino acids. V was shortened by 1 base and J by 8 bases, with 8 bases between the two germline ends. CDR3 residues: CAWSDIGGYTF. The CDR3 nucleotides read TGTGCCTGGAGTGATATAGGGGGCTACACCTTC. The whole variable domain, remainder taken from reference TRBV30 and TRBJ1-2, is SQTIHQWPATLVQPVGSPLSLECTVEGTSNPNLYWYRQAAGRGLQLLFYSVGIGQISSEVPQNLSASRPQDRQFILSSKKLLLSDSGFYLCAWSDIGGYTFGSGTRLTVV.

This clonotype has more than one count but fewer than ten. The chain uses TRBV14 and TRBJ1-1; D remains unclear. The ends were cut back, 1 base at V and 0 bases at J, with 6 bases in the middle. Germline CDR1 and CDR2: SGHDN and FVKESK. This CDR3 comprises 14 residues. The CDR3 coding sequence is TGTGCCAGCAGCCAAGGGAGGATGAACACTGAAGCTTTCTTT. It translates to CASSQGRMNTEAFF.

J is TRBJ1-2 and V is TRBV5-5; no reliable D call. This CDR3 region has 15 residues. Germline V gene data show CDR1 as SGHKS and CDR2 as YYEKEE (reference sequence). Trimming left V 0 bases short and J 5 bases short, with 14 bases between. The CDR3 bases are TGTGCCAGCAGCTTGGGGCCAGGTGACACGTATGGCTACACCTTC. This encodes CASSLGPGDTYGYTF.

The chain is built from TRBV9 and TRBJ2-6; no clear D gene. Germline V gene lookup returns CDR1 SGDLS and CDR2 YYNGEE. The CDR3 is 15 residues long. V was shortened by 0 bases and J by 3 bases, with 7 bases between the two germline ends. This chain's CDR3 is CASSVEGFGANVLTF. CDR3 in DNA: TGTGCCAGCAGCGTAGAAGGATTTGGGGCCAACGTCCTGACTTTC. Based on the CDR3 plus reference TRBV9 and TRBJ2-6, the full variable domain is DSGVTQTPKHLITATGQRVTLRCSPRSGDLSVYWYQQSLDQGLQFLIQYYNGEERAKGNILERFSAQQFPDLHSELNLSSLELGDSALYFCASSVEGFGANVLTFGAGSRLTVL.

CDR3: CASSPPDTGEQYF. The CDR3 DNA reads as TGTGCCAGCAGCCCCCCGGACACCGGGGAGCAGTACTTC. The rearrangement links TRBV13 to TRBJ2-7; D possibly corresponds to TRBD1 (5 bases). Germline CDR1 reads PRHDT; CDR2 reads FYEKMQ (reference sequence). Trimming removed 5 bases from V and 7 bases from J, with 15 bases in between. The CDR3 extends over 13 amino acids. Full variable domain (outside the CDR3, taken from reference TRBV13 and TRBJ2-7): AAGVIQSPRHLIKEKRETATLKCYPIPRHDTVYWYQQGPGQDPQFLISFYEKMQSDKGSIPDRFSAQQFSDYHSELNMSSLELGDSALYFCASSPPDTGEQYFGPGTRLTVT.

V is TRBV2 and J is TRBJ2-3, with 7 bases fitting TRBD2. Germline loops: CDR1 SNHLY, CDR2 FYNNEI. V gave up 7 bases and J gave up 2 bases; unmatched junction bases: 9. The CDR3 extends over 15 amino acids. The CDR3 bases are TGTGCCAGCAATCTAGCGGCTTACCTCACAGATACGCAGTATTTT. Protein product: CASNLAAYLTDTQYF.

The V and J genes are TRBV4-3 and TRBJ2-7; 8 bases are shared with TRBD1. This CDR3 region has 13 residues. Germline values: CDR1 LGHNA, CDR2 YSLEER. V dropped 1 base and J dropped 5; count of bases not matched to a gene: 1. CDR3 nucleotides: TGCGCCAGCAGCCAAGGGACAGGGAACGAGCAGTACTTC. Translated: CASSQGTGNEQYF.

This clonotype was seen more than once but under ten times. The chain links TRBV6-1 to TRBJ1-5; TRBD1 might be the D (6 bases). This CDR3 comprises 15 residues. Trimming removed 5 bases from V and 0 bases from J, with 11 bases in between. Germline loops: CDR1 MNHNS, CDR2 SASEGT. For the CDR3, the DNA is TGTGCCAGCAGTCGGGGGCAGCCTAGCAATCAGCCCCAGCATTTT. It encodes CASSRGQPSNQPQHF.